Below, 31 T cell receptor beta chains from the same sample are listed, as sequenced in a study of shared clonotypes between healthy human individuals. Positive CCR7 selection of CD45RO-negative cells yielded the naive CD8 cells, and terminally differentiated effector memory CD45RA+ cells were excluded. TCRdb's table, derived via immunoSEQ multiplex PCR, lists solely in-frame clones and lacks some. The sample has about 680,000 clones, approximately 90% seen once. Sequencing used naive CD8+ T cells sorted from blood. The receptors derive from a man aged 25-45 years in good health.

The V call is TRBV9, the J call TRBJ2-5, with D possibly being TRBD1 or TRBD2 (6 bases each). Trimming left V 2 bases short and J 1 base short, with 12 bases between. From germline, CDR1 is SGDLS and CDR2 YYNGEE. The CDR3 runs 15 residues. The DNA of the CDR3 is TGTGCCAGCAGCGTTGGGGGCGGGATCCAAGAGACCCAGTACTTC. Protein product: CASSVGGGIQETQYF.

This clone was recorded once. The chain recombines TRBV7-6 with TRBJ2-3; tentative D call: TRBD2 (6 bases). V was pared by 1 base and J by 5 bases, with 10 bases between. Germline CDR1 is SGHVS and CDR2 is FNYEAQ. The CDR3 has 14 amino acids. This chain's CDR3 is CASSLGRRGDTQYF. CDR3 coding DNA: TGTGCCAGCAGCTTAGGGCGGAGGGGAGATACGCAGTATTTT.

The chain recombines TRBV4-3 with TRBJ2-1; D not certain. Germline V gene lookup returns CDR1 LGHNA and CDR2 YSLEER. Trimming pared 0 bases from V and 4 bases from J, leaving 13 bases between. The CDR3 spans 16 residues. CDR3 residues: CASSQDSSQVYNEQFF. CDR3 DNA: TGCGCCAGCAGCCAAGACTCCTCCCAGGTATACAATGAGCAGTTCTTC.

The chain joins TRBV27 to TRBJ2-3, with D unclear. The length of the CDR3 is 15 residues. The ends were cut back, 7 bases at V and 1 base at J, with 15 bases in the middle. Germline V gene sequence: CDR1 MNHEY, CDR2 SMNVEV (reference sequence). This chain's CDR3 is CASTPVSSGTDTQYF. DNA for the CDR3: TGTGCCAGCACCCCAGTTTCATCTGGCACAGATACGCAGTATTTT.

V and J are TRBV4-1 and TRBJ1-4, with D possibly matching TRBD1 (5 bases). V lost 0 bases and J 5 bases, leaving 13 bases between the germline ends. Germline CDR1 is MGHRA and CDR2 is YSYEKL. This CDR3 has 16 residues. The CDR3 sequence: CASSQDPGQVNEKLFF. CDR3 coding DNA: TGCGCCAGCAGCCAAGACCCGGGGCAGGTGAATGAAAAACTGTTTTTT.

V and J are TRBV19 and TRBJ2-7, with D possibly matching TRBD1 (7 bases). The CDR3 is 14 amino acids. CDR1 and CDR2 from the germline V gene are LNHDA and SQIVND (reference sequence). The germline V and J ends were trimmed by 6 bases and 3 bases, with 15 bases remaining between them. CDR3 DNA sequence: TGTGCCAGTAGATCCGGAGGGGGCCACTACGAGCAGTACTTC. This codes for CASRSGGGHYEQYF.

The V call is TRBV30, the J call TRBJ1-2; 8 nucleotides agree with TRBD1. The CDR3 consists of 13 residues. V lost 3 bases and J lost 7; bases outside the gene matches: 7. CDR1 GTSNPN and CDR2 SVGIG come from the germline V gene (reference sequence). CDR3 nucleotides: TGTGCCTGGAGCCCAGGACAGGGCGCTGGCTACACCTTC. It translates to CAWSPGQGAGYTF. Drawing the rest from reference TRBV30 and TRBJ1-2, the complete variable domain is SQTIHQWPATLVQPVGSPLSLECTVEGTSNPNLYWYRQAAGRGLQLLFYSVGIGQISSEVPQNLSASRPQDRQFILSSKKLLLSDSGFYLCAWSPGQGAGYTFGSGTRLTVV.

CDR3 nucleotide sequence: TGTGCCAGCAGCGTGGACTCTAACAATGAAAAACTGTTTTTT. This gives the protein CASSVDSNNEKLFF. The chain carries TRBV9 and TRBJ1-4; D not certain. Germline V gene data show CDR1 as SGDLS and CDR2 as YYNGEE. V was trimmed by 2 bases and J by 5 bases, leaving 10 bases between them. This CDR3 region has 14 residues.

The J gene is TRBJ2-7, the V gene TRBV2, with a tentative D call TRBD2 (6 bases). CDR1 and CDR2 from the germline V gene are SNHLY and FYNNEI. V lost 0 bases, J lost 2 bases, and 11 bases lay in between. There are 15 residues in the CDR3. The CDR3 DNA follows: TGTGCCAGCAGTGAAGCGGAAGCGGGCACCTACGAGCAGTACTTC. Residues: CASSEAEAGTYEQYF.

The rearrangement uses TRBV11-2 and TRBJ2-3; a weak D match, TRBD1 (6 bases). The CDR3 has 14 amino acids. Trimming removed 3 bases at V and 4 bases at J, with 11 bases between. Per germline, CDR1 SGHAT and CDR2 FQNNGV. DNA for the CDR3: TGTGCCAGCAGCTTTATCAGGGGCGCAGATACGCAGTATTTT. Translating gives CASSFIRGADTQYF.

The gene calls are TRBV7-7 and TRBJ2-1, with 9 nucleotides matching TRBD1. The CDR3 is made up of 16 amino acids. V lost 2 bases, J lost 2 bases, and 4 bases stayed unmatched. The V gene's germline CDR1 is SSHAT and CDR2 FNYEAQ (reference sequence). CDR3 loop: CASSLRDRAPYNEQFF. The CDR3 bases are TGTGCCAGCAGCTTAAGGGACAGGGCGCCCTACAATGAGCAGTTCTTC.

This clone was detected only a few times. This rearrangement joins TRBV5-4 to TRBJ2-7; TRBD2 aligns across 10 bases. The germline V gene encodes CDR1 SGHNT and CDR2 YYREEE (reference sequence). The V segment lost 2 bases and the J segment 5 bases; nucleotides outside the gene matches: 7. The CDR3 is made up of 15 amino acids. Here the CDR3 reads CASSFGRTSGDEQYF. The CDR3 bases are TGTGCCAGCAGCTTTGGGCGGACTAGCGGAGACGAGCAGTACTTC.

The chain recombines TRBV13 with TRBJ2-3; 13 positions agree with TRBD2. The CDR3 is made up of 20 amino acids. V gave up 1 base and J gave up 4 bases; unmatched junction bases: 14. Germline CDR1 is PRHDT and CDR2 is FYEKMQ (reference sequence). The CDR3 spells CASSLVYPGTSGNVSDTQYF. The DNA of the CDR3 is TGTGCCAGCAGCTTAGTCTACCCCGGGACTAGCGGGAATGTTTCAGATACGCAGTATTTT.

CDR3 nucleotide sequence: TGCGCCAGCAGCTTGGAGGGGAGCGGCTCCTACAATGAGCAGTTCTTC. As protein: CASSLEGSGSYNEQFF. V gene TRBV5-1 combines with J gene TRBJ2-1; D could derive from TRBD1 or TRBD2 (5 bases each). This CDR3 comprises 16 residues. Trimming removed 0 bases from V and 0 bases from J, with 10 bases in between. Germline V gene sequence: CDR1 SGHRS, CDR2 YFSETQ.

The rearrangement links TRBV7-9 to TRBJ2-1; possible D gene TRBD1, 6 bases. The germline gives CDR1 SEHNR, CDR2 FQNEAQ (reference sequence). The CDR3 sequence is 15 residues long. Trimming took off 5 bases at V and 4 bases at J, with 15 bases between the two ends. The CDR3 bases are TGTGCCAGCAGCCGAAAATTTGACAGGTACAATGAGCAGTTCTTC. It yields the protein CASSRKFDRYNEQFF. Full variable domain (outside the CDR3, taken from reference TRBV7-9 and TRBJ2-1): DTGVSQNPRHKITKRGQNVTFRCDPISEHNRLYWYRQTLGQGPEFLTYFQNEAQLEKSRLLSDRFSAERPKGSFSTLEIQRTEQGDSAMYLCASSRKFDRYNEQFFGPGTRLTVL.

This CDR3 is CASSLGGLMNTEAFF. The CDR3 nucleotides are TGCGCCAGCAGCTTGGGGGGACTGATGAACACTGAAGCTTTCTTT. The chain recombines TRBV5-1 with TRBJ1-1; possibly TRBD1 for D (5 bases). CDR1 SGHRS and CDR2 YFSETQ come from the germline V gene. The CDR3 extends over 15 amino acids. With 0 bases removed from V and 0 bases from J, the gap between germline ends came to 9 bases.

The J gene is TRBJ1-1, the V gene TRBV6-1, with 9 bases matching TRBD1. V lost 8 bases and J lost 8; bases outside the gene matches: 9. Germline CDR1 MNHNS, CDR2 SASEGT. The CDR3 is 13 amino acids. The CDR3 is CASELQGALEAFF. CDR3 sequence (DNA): TGTGCCAGCGAGTTACAGGGGGCTTTAGAAGCTTTCTTT.

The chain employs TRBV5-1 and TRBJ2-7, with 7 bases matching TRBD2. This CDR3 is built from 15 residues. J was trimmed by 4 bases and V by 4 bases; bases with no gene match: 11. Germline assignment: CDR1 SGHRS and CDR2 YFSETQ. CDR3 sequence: CASSPFLAGEYEQYF. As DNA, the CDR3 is TGCGCCAGCAGCCCGTTTTTAGCGGGTGAATACGAGCAGTACTTC.

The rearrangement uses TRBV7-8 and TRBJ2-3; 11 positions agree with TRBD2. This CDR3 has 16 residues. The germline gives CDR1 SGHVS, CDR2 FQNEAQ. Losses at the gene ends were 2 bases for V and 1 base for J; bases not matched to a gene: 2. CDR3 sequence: CASSLLAGGGTDTQYF. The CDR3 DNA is TGTGCCAGCAGCTTATTAGCGGGAGGGGGCACAGATACGCAGTATTTT.

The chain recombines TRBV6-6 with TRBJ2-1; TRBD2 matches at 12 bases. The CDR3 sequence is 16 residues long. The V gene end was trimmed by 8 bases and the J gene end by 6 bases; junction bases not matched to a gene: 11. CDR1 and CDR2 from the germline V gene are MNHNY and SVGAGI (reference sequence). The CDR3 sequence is CASCLRTSGVPNEQFF. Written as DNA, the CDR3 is TGTGCCAGCTGCCTGAGGACTAGCGGGGTTCCCAATGAGCAGTTCTTC.

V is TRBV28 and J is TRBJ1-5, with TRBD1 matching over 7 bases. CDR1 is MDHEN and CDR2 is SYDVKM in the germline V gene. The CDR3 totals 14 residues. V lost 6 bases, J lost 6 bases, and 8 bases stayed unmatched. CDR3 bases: TGTGCCAGCAGGGGGGAGGGGGCTCGTCAGCCCCAGCATTTT. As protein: CASRGEGARQPQHF.

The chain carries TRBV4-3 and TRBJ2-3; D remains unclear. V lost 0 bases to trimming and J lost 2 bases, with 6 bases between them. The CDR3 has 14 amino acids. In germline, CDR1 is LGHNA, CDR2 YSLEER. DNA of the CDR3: TGCGCCAGCAGCCAAGATATCTCCACAGATACGCAGTATTTT. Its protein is CASSQDISTDTQYF.

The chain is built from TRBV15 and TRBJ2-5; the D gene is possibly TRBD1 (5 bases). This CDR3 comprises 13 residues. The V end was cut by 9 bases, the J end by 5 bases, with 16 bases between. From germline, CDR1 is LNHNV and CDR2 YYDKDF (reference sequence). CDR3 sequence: CATCDSPRETQYF. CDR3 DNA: TGTGCCACTTGCGACAGTCCTCGGGAGACCCAGTACTTC.

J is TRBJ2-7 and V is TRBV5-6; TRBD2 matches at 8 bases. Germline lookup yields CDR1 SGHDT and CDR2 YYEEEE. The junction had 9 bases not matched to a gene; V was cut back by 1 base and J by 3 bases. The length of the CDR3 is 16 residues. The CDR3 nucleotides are TGTGCCAGCAGCTTGACGGGAGGGCCTTTTAGCTACGAGCAGTACTTC. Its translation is CASSLTGGPFSYEQYF.

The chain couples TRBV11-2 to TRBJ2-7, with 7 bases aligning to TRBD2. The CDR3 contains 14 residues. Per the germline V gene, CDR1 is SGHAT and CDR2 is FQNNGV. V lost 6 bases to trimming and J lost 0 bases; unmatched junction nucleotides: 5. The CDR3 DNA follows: TGTGCCAGCAGGGGGGGGGAGGACTCCTACGAGCAGTACTTC. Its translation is CASRGGEDSYEQYF.

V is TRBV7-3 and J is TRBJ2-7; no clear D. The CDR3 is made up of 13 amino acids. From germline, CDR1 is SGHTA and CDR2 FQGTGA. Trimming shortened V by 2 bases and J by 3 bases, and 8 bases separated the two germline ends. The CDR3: CASSLYPDYEQYF. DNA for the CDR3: TGTGCCAGCAGCTTATACCCCGACTACGAGCAGTACTTC.

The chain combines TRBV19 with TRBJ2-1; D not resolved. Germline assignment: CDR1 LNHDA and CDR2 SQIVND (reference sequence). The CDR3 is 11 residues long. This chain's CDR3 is CATNSINEQFF. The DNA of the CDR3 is TGTGCGACAAACAGCATCAATGAGCAGTTCTTC.

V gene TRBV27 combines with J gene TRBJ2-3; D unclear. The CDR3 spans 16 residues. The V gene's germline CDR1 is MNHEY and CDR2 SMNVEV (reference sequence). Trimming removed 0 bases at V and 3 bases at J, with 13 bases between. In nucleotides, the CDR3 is TGTGCCAGCAGTTTATCGGTCGGCAGTTATACAGATACGCAGTATTTT. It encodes CASSLSVGSYTDTQYF.

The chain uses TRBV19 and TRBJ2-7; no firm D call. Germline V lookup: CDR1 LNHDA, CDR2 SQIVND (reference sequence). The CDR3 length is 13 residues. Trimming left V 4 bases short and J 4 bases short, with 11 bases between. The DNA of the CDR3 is TGTGCCAGTAGTAGGTCCTCCCGATACGAGCAGTACTTC. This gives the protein CASSRSSRYEQYF.

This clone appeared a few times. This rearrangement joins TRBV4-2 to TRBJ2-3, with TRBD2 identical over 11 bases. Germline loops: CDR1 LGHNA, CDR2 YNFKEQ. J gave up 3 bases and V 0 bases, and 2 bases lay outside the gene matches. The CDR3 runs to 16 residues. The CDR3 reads CASSQEIAGGTDTQYF. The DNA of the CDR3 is TGTGCCAGCAGCCAAGAAATAGCGGGAGGGACAGATACGCAGTATTTT.

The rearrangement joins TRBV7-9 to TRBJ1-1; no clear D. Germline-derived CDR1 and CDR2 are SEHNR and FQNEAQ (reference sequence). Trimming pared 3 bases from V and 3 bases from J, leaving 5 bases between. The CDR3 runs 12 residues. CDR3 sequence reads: CASSFSDTEAFF. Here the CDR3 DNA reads TGTGCCAGCAGCTTTTCAGACACTGAAGCTTTCTTT.